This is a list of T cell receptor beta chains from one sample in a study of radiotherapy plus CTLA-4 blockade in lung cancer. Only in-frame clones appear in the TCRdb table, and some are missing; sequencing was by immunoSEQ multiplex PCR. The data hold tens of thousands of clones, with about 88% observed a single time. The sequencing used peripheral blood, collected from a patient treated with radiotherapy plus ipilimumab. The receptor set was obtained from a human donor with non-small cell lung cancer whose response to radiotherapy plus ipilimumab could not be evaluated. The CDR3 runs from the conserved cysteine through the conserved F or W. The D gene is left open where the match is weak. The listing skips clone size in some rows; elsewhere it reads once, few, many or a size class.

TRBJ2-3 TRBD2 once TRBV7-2 CASSAELAGGLTDTQYF TGTGCCAGCAGCGCCGAGCTAGCGGGGGGTCTCACAGATACGCAGTATTTT
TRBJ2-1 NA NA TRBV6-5 CASRARDGEQFF TGTGCCAGCCGCGCGCGGGACGGTGAGCAGTTCTTC
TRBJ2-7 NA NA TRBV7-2 CASSLGRGSYEQYF TGTGCCAGCAGCTTAGGAAGGGGCTCCTACGAGCAGTACTTC
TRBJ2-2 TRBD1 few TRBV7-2 CASSSTGVRNTGELFF TGTGCCAGCAGCTCCACAGGGGTGAGGAACACCGGGGAGCTGTTTTTT
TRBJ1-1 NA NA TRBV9 CASSVDGHAGTEAFF TGTGCCAGCAGCGTCGACGGCCACGCGGGCACTGAAGCTTTCTTT
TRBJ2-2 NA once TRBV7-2 CASSYGGTGELFF TGTGCCAGCAGCTACGGAGGGACCGGGGAGCTGTTTTTT
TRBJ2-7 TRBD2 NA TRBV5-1 CASSLVAGGPGEQYF TGCGCCAGCAGCTTGGTAGCGGGAGGGCCGGGGGAGCAGTACTTC
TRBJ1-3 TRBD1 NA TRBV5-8 CASTPGARGLAGNTIYF TGTGCCAGCACCCCCGGGGCCAGGGGGCTCGCGGGAAACACCATATATTTT
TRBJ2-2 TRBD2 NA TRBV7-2 CASSLGGGPPGELFF TGTGCCAGCAGCTTAGGCGGGGGACCACCCGGGGAGCTGTTTTTT
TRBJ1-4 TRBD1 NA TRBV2 CASSPGQGVEKLFF TGTGCCAGCAGCCCGGGACAGGGAGTTGAAAAACTGTTTTTT
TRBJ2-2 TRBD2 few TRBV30 CAWSVLIAGDTGELFF TGTGCCTGGAGTGTACTAATAGCGGGAGACACCGGGGAGCTGTTTTTT
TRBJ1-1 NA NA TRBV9 CASSVVGGNTEAFF TGTGCCAGCAGCGTAGTGGGGGGGAACACTGAAGCTTTCTTT
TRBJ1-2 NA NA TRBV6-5 CASSNSPWGDYGYTF TGTGCCAGCAGTAACTCCCCCTGGGGGGACTATGGCTACACCTTC
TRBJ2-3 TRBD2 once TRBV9 CASSVAPGGGTADTQYF TGTGCCAGCAGCGTAGCCCCGGGAGGGGGAACGGCCGATACGCAGTATTTT
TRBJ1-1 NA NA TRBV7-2 CASSFRTVNTEAFF TGTGCCAGCAGCTTCCGGACAGTGAACACTGAAGCTTTCTTT
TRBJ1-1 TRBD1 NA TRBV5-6 CASSQTGDLNTEAFF TGTGCCAGCAGCCAGACAGGGGATTTGAACACTGAAGCTTTCTTT
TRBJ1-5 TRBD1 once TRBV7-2 CASSQGARQPQHF TGTGCCAGCAGCCAGGGGGCTAGACAGCCCCAGCATTTT
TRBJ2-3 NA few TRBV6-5 CASSYQGPTDTQYF TGTGCCAGCAGTTACCAGGGGCCCACAGATACGCAGTATTTT
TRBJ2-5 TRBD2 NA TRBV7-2 CASSSGLAIETQYF TGTGCCAGCAGCTCGGGACTAGCGATAGAGACCCAGTACTTC
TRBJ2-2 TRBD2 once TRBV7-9 CASSLTSGRADGELFF TGTGCCAGCAGCCTGACTAGCGGGAGGGCTGACGGGGAGCTGTTTTTT
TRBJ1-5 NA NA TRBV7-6 CASSLPLRRQGESINQPQHF TGTGCCAGCAGCTTACCCCTAAGAAGGCAGGGTGAATCCATCAATCAGCCCCAGCATTTT
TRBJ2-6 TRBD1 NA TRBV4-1 CASSQERGQGVSGANVLTF TGCGCCAGCAGCCAAGAGAGGGGACAGGGGGTCTCTGGGGCCAACGTCCTGACTTTC
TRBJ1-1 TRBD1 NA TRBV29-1 CSVMTGRTEAFF TGCAGCGTGATGACAGGGCGCACTGAAGCTTTCTTT
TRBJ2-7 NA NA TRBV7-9 CASSIGPPPGTYEQYF TGTGCCAGCAGCATTGGGCCCCCCCCAGGGACCTACGAGCAGTACTTC
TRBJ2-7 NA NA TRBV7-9 CASSFASRFPYEQYF TGTGCCAGCAGCTTCGCGTCTCGCTTCCCTTACGAGCAGTACTTC
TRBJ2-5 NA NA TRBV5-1 CASSLNQQETQYF TGCGCCAGCAGCTTGAATCAACAAGAGACCCAGTACTTC
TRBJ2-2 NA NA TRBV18 CASSLGLPTGELFF TGTGCCAGCTCACTAGGACTGCCCACCGGGGAGCTGTTTTTT
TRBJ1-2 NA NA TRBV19 CASRGQFNYGYTF TGTGCCAGTAGAGGACAGTTTAACTATGGCTACACCTTC
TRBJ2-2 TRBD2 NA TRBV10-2 CASRPTGLAALPGELFF TGCGCCAGTCGACCGACGGGACTAGCAGCCCTCCCAGGGGAGCTGTTTTTT